This T cell receptor (beta chain) appears in the sequencing data of a study of T cell repertoires in cytomegalovirus infection. Study-level information: Public signatures in TCR beta pointed to CMV infection and matching HLA type. Overall study results and limits: There were carriers of CMV plus the relevant HLA, and cumulative public TCR beta family frequency identified them. CMV-specific HLA-C-restricted TCR beta clonotypes dominated the ex vivo response.

MiXCR, applied by TCRdb to the reads, yields one record per CDR3 protein. The repertoire holds 90,000 to 130,000 distinct CDR3 sequences, with around a tenth as singletons. In regard to this clonotype: The antigen remains unidentified.

Germline V gene data show CDR1 as SGHTA and CDR2 as FQGNSA. V dropped 1 base and J dropped 4 bases, with 10 bases sitting between them. This CDR3 has 14 amino acids. What was sequenced was PBMCs, sequenced either directly or after in vitro stimulation (not recorded which). The chain joins TRBV7-2 to TRBJ2-5, with D perhaps TRBD2 (6 bases). The sequence derives from a human donor in good health (CMV status not recorded). Some clones in this sample may be carry-over from other donors' samples. The CDR3 DNA reads as TGTGCCAGCAGCTTAGAGGGGAGGACAGAGACCCAGTACTTC. Its translation: CASSLEGRTETQYF. The whole variable domain, filled in from reference TRBV7-2 and TRBJ2-5, reads GAGVSQSPSNKVTEKGKDVELRCDPISGHTALYWYRQSLGQGLEFLIYFQGNSAPDKSGLPSDRFSAERTGGSVSTLTIQRTQQEDSAVYLCASSLEGRTETQYFGPGTRLLVL.